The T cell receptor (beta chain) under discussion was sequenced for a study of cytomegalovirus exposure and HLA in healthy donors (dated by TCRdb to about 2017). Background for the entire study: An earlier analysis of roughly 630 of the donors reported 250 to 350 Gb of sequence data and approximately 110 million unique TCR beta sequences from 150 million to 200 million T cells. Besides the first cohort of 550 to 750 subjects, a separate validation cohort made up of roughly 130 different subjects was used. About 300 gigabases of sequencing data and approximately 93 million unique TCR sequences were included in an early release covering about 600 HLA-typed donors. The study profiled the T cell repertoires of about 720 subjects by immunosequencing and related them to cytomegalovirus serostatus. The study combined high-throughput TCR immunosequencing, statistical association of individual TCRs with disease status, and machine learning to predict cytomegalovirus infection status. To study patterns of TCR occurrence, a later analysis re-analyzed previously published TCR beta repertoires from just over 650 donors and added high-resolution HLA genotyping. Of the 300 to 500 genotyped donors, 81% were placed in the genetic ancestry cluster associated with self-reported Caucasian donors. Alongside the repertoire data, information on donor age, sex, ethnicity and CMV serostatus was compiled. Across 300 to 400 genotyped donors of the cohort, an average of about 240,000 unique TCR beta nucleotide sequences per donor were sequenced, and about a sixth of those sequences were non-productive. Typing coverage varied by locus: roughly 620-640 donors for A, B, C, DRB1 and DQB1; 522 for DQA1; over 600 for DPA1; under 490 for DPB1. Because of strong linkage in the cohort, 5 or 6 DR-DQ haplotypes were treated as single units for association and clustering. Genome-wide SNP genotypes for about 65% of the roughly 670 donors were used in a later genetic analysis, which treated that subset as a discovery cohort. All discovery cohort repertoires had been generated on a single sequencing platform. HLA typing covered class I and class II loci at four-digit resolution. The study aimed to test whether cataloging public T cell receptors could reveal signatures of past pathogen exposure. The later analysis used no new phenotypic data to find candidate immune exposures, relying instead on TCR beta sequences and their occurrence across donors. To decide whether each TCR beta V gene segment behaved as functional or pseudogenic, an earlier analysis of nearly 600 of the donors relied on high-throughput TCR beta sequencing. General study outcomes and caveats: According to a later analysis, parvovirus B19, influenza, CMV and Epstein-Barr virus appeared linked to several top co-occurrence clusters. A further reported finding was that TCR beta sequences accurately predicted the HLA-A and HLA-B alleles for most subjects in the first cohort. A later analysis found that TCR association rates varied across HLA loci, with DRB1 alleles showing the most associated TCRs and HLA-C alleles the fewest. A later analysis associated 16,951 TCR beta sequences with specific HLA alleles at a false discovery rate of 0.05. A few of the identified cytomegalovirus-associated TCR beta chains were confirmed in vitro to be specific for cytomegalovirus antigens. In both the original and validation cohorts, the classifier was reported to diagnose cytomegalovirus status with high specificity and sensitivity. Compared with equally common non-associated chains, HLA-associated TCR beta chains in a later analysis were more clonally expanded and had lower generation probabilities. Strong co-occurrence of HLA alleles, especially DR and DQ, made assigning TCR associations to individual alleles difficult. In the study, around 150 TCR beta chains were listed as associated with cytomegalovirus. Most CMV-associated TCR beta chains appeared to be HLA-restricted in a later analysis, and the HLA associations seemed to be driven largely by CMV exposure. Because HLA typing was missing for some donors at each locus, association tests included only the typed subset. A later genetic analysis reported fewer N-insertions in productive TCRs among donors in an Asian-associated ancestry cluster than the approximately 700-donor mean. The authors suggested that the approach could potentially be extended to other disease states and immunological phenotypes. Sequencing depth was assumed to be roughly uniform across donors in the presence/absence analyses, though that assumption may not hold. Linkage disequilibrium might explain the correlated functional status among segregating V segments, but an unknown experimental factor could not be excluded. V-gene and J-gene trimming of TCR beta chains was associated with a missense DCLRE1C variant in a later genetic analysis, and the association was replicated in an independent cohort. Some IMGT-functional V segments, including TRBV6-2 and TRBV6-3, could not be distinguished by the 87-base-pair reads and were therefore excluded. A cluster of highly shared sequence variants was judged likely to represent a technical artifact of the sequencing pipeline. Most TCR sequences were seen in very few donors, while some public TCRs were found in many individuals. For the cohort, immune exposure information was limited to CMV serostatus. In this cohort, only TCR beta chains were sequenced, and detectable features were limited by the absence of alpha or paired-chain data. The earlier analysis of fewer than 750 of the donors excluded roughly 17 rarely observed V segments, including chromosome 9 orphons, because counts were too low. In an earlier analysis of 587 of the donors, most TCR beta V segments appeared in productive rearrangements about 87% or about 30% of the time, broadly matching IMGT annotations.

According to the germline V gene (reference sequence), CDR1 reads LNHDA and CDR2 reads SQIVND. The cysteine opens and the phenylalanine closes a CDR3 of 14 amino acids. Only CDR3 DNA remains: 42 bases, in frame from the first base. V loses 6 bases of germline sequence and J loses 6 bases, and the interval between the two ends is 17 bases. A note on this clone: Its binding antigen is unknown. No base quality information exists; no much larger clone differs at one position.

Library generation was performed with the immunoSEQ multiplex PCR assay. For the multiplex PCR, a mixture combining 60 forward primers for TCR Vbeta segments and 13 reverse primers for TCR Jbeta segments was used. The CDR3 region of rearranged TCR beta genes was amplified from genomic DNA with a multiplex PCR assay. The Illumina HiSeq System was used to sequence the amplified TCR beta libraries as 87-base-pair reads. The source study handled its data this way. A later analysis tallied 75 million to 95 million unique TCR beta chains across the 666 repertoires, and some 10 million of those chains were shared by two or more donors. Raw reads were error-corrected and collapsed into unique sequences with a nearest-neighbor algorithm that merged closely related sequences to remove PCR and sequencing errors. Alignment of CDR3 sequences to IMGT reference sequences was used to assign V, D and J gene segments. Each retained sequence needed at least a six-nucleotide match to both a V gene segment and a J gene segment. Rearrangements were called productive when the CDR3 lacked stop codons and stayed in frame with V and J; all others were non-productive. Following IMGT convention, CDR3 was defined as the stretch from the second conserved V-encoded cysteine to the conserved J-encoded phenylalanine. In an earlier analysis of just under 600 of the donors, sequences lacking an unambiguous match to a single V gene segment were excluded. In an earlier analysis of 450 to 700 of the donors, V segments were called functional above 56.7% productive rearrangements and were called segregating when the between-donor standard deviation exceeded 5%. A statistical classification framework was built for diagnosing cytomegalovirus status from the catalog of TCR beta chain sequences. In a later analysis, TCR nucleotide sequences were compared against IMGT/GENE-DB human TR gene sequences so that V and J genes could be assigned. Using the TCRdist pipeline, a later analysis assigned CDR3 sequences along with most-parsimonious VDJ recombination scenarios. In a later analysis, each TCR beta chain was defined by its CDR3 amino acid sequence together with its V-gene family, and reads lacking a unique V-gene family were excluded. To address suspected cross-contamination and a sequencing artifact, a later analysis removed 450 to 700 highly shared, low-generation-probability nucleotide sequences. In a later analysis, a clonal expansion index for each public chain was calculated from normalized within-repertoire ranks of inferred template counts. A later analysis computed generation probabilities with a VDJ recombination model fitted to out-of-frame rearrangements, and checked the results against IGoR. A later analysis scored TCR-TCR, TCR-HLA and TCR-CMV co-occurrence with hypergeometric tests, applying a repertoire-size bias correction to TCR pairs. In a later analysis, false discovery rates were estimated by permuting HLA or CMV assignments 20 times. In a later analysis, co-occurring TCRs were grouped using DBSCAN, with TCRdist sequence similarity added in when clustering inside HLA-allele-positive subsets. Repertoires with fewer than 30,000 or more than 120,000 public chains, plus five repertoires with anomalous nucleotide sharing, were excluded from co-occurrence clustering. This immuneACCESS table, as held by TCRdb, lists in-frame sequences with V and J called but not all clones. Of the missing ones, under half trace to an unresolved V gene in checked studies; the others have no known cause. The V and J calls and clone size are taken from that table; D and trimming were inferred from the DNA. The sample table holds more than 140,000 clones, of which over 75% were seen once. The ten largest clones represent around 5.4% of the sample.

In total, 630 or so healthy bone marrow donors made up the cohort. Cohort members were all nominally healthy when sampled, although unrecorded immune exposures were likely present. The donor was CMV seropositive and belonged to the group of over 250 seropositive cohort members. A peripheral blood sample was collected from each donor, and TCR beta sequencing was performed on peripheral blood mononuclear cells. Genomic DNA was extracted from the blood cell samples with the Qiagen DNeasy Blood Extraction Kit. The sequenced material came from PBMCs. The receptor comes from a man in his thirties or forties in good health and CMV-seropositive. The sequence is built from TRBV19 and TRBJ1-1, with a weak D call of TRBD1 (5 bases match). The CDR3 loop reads CASRSSGTRAEAFF. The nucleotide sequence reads TGTGCCAGTAGAAGTTCGGGGACTAGGGCTGAAGCTTTCTTT.